The T cell receptor beta chain described here comes from a study of CD8 T cells in ankylosing spondylitis (dated by TCRdb to between 2016 and 2019). A note on the overall study: The study profiled T cell receptor beta repertoires in healthy donors and ankylosing spondylitis patients to find disease-linked TCR variants. The full study cohort comprised 25 ankylosing spondylitis patients and some 110 healthy donors. Peripheral blood was sampled, and synovial fluid was additionally collected from ankylosing spondylitis patients.

Note on this clonotype: Its antigen is not yet known. One base away there is no much larger clone; base qualities are not given.

Sequenced on an Illumina HiSeq 2500. Quantitative 5'-RACE with molecular barcodes was the method used to prepare the TCR beta libraries. As for the original processing: A new computational method, built on a probabilistic model of VDJ rearrangement, was used to identify disease-linked TCR variants. The raw public reads went through TCRdb reprocessing: fastp at Q25, MiXCR clone calling, in-frame beta chains kept. One record per CDR3 amino acid sequence lists the most common genes and DNA. TCRdb's processing, not the study's, gives the V and J calls here. The table for this sample lists over 700,000 distinct CDR3 sequences; around 20% of them were counted only once. In total, the top ten clones hold about 19% of the sample. Taken from the germline V gene, the CDR1 and CDR2 loops are MGHRA and YSYEKL. The CDR3 contains 17 residues, cysteine and phenylalanine counted. Just CDR3 DNA is preserved here, 51 bases in frame from base 1. V and J are trimmed by 2 bases and 4 bases, and the gene matches miss 11 bases of the junction.

On the study overall, not on this receptor specifically: Some TCR beta motif variants had previously been reported in synovial fluid and blood of reactive arthritis patients, which suggested common disease-initiation mechanisms. Significant enrichment of the disease-linked clones was reported in matched synovial fluid samples from ankylosing spondylitis patients. A TCR beta motif of fewer than 10 highly homologous amino acid variants appeared characteristic of blood from ankylosing spondylitis patients. The disease-linked clones showed a CD8+ phenotype and occurred at relatively low frequencies in peripheral blood.

This receptor was obtained from a male donor with ankylosing spondylitis. The chain joins TRBV4-1 to TRBJ1-2; TRBD1 agrees with 9 junctional bases. Input material: blood, either unsorted or a sorted T cell fraction (not recorded which). The CDR3 here reads CASSQTGTGRLSYGYTF. The DNA sequence reads TGCGCCAGCAGCCAAACGGGGACAGGGAGGTTGAGCTATGGCTACACCTTC.